A single sample is the source of the 21 T cell receptor beta chains below, sequenced in a study of T cells in Graves' hyperthyroidism and ophthalmopathy. TCR beta CDR3 sequences were amplified from RNA transcripts. When the TCR CDR3 underwent first-round RT-PCR, the HTBI primer set was used. TCRdb called the multiplex PCR reads again in MiXCR, with one record for every CDR3 protein. The repertoire holds a few hundred thousand distinct CDR3 sequences, with just over 45% as singletons. Material for sequencing was peripheral blood or thyroid tissue (not recorded which). Source of these receptors: an adult woman with Graves' disease, either hyperthyroidism or ophthalmopathy (not recorded which).

Remarks on this clonotype: Possible read error: a much larger clone is one base away. The chain joins TRBV10-1 to TRBJ2-7; D may correspond to TRBD1 or TRBD2 (5 bases each). Germline V CDR1 and CDR2: WNHNN, SYGVQD (reference sequence). V shed 6 bases and J shed 4 bases, with 16 bases lying between them. The CDR3 extends over 14 amino acids. This chain's CDR3 is CASSQVGTNYEQYF. The CDR3 DNA reads as TGCGCCAGCAGCCAAGTAGGGACCAATTACGAGCAGTACTTC.

The chain joins TRBV6-1 to TRBJ2-5; D assignment may be TRBD1 or TRBD2 (6 bases each). Trimming removed 5 bases from V and 4 bases from J, with 23 bases in between. CDR1 MNHNS and CDR2 SASEGT come from the germline V gene. The CDR3 has 17 amino acids. The CDR3 DNA is TGTGCCAGCAGTCCAATGGGGGGCGAGATCCGTCGAGAGACCCAGTACTTC. This encodes CASSPMGGEIRRETQYF.

V gene TRBV20-1 combines with J gene TRBJ2-7; D unclear. Germline CDR1 DFQATT, CDR2 SNEGSKA (reference sequence). The CDR3 sequence is 14 residues long. V was cut by 4 bases and J by 5 bases, with 18 bases left in between. The CDR3 coding sequence is TGCAGTGCTACTCTTGGCGGAAAAATCCACGAGCAGTACTTC. Its translation is CSATLGGKIHEQYF.

The chain combines TRBV29-1 with TRBJ1-1; no clear D. The germline gives CDR1 SQVTM, CDR2 ANQGSEA. V lost 3 bases and J lost 5, with 13 bases in between. The CDR3 spans 13 residues. CDR3 DNA: TGCAGCGTTGACCCACGGCTGGCGACTGAAGCTTTCTTT. Its translation: CSVDPRLATEAFF.

The rearrangement joins TRBV18 to TRBJ1-1; no reliable D call. The CDR3 runs to 13 residues. With 3 bases removed from V and 11 bases from J, the gap between germline ends came to 16 bases. Germline V lookup: CDR1 KGHSH, CDR2 LQKENI. For the CDR3, the DNA is TGTGCCAGCTCACCCCCCCAGATTCTGGGGGCTTTCTTT. Residues: CASSPPQILGAFF. Based on the CDR3 plus reference TRBV18 and TRBJ1-1, the full variable domain is NAGVMQNPRHLVRRRGQEARLRCSPMKGHSHVYWYRQLPEEGLKFMVYLQKENIIDESGMPKERFSAEFPKEGPSILRIQQVVRGDSAAYFCASSPPQILGAFFGQGTRLTVV.

This clonotype was observed a single time. This chain links TRBV7-9 with TRBJ1-2; no definite D call. V lost 1 base and J lost 6, with 9 bases in between. CDR3 length equals 13 residues. Germline V CDR1 and CDR2: SEHNR, FQNEAQ (reference sequence). CDR3 residues: CASSLVWGHGYTF. The DNA for the CDR3 is TGTGCCAGCAGCTTAGTCTGGGGTCATGGCTACACCTTC.

This chain links TRBV7-2 with TRBJ2-5; 8 bases line up with TRBD1. The CDR3 loop spans 15 amino acids. From germline, CDR1 is SGHTA and CDR2 FQGNSA. Germline trimming cut 3 bases from V and 5 bases from J; bases unmatched to any gene: 8. This chain's CDR3 is CASSFYRQGRETQYF. The CDR3 DNA sequence: TGTGCCAGCAGCTTCTACCGACAGGGGCGGGAGACCCAGTACTTC.

This clonotype was recorded at least ten times. The V and J genes are TRBV5-6 and TRBJ2-5; 7 bases fit TRBD2. This CDR3 is 17 amino acids long. V trimming: 7 bases; J trimming: 4 bases; junction bases outside the gene matches: 19. Germline V gene sequence: CDR1 SGHDT, CDR2 YYEEEE. This CDR3 is CASENRDLRGRIETQYF. CDR3 nucleotide sequence: TGTGCCAGCGAAAACCGAGACTTGCGCGGGAGAATAGAGACCCAGTACTTC.

This clonotype was found a few times. CDR3 sequence (DNA): TGTGCCACCAGCAGAGGGCTAGCGGGAGGGCCGGAGGGTGGCTACACCTTC. Its protein product is CATSRGLAGGPEGGYTF. The rearrangement links TRBV15 to TRBJ1-2, with no clear D. This CDR3 spans 17 amino acids. Germline CDR1 LNHNV, CDR2 YYDKDF (reference sequence). V was shortened by 1 base and J by 7 bases, with 22 bases between the two germline ends.

This clonotype was counted at least ten times. The genes are TRBV7-9 and TRBJ1-1; TRBD1 might be the D (5 bases). V lost 5 bases and J 0 bases, leaving 13 bases between the germline ends. Germline CDR1 and CDR2: SEHNR and FQNEAQ (reference sequence). This CDR3 region has 15 residues. The DNA for the CDR3 is TGTGCCAGCAGCGCGCAGGGAGTTGTGAACACTGAAGCTTTCTTT. It translates to CASSAQGVVNTEAFF.

This clonotype was seen many times. The chain combines TRBV6-1 with TRBJ1-3; no definite D call. CDR3 length: 17 amino acids. The germline V gene has CDR1 MNHNS and CDR2 SASEGT. Trimming cost V 1 base and J 2 bases, with 15 bases left between them. The CDR3 reads CASSEGRPAWAGNTIYF. CDR3 DNA sequence: TGTGCCAGCAGTGAAGGGCGGCCCGCTTGGGCTGGAAACACCATATATTTT.

This clonotype has a count of ten or more. This chain joins TRBV7-2 and TRBJ1-6, with D uncertain. The ends were cut back, 5 bases at V and 7 bases at J, with 12 bases in the middle. Germline CDR1 is SGHTA and CDR2 is FQGNSA. This CDR3 spans 14 amino acids. In DNA, the CDR3 is TGTGCCAGCAGCGCGACGGCCTTAAATTCACCCCTCCACTTT. Protein product: CASSATALNSPLHF. Full variable domain (outside the CDR3, taken from reference TRBV7-2 and TRBJ1-6): GAGVSQSPSNKVTEKGKDVELRCDPISGHTALYWYRQSLGQGLEFLIYFQGNSAPDKSGLPSDRFSAERTGGSVSTLTIQRTQQEDSAVYLCASSATALNSPLHFGNGTRLTVT.

This clonotype came up once. CDR3 residues: CASGVQGGGETQYF. DNA of the CDR3: TGTGCCAGCGGAGTACAGGGAGGAGGAGAGACCCAGTACTTC. The chain has TRBV6-1 and TRBJ2-5, with D possibly being TRBD1 or TRBD2 (6 bases each). CDR1 is MNHNS, CDR2 SASEGT, per germline. The CDR3 length is 14 residues. Trimming shortened V by 8 bases and J by 4 bases, and 17 bases separated the two germline ends.

The chain has TRBV4-1 and TRBJ2-5, with TRBD2 identical over 7 bases. V gave up 4 bases and J gave up 3 bases; unmatched junction bases: 11. CDR3 length: 16 residues. Germline assignment: CDR1 MGHRA and CDR2 YSYEKL. This CDR3 reads CASSPLWGGAEETQYF. In DNA form, the CDR3 reads TGCGCCAGCAGCCCTCTCTGGGGAGGGGCCGAAGAGACCCAGTACTTC.

The rearrangement uses TRBV20-1 and TRBJ1-2, with TRBD1 identical over 9 bases. The germline CDR1 and CDR2 sequences are DFQATT and SNEGSKA (reference sequence). CDR3 size: 13 residues. V gave up 3 bases and J gave up 4 bases; unmatched junction bases: 3. The CDR3 region is CSARETGGYGYTF. The CDR3 DNA sequence: TGCAGTGCTAGGGAGACAGGGGGCTATGGCTACACCTTC.

This clonotype came up once. The chain couples TRBV5-1 to TRBJ2-7; possible D gene TRBD2, 7 bases. This CDR3 is built from 15 residues. Trimming took 0 bases from V and 0 from J, leaving 10 bases between them. In germline, CDR1 is SGHRS, CDR2 YFSETQ. CDR3 loop: CASSLEGGLSYEQYF. The CDR3 DNA reads as TGCGCCAGCAGCTTGGAGGGGGGGCTCTCCTACGAGCAGTACTTC.

The table lists this clonotype with many counts. The rearrangement joins TRBV11-2 to TRBJ2-7; TRBD1 might be the D (6 bases). The germline CDR1 and CDR2 sequences are SGHAT and FQNNGV. Between the trimmed V and J ends, which lost 6 bases and 2 bases, there was a span of 14 bases. The CDR3 totals 14 residues. This CDR3 is CASRAGAKAYEQYF. The CDR3, as DNA: TGTGCCAGCAGGGCAGGGGCTAAAGCCTACGAGCAGTACTTC. Full variable domain (outside the CDR3, taken from reference TRBV11-2 and TRBJ2-7): EAGVAQSPRYKIIEKRQSVAFWCNPISGHATLYWYQQILGQGPKLLIQFQNNGVVDDSQLPKDRFSAERLKGVDSTLKIQPAKLEDSAVYLCASRAGAKAYEQYFGPGTRLTVT.

This clonotype was counted a few times. This chain joins TRBV4-1 and TRBJ1-1; no clear D. This CDR3 contains 15 residues. Trimming removed 1 base from V and 0 bases from J, with 9 bases in between. The germline CDR1 and CDR2 sequences are MGHRA and YSYEKL. This chain's CDR3 is CASSQVSSLNTEAFF. In nucleotides, the CDR3 is TGCGCCAGCAGCCAAGTGTCCAGCCTGAACACTGAAGCTTTCTTT.

V usage is TRBV2 and J usage is TRBJ1-5, with a weak D call TRBD1 (5 bases). V was pared by 11 bases and J by 7 bases, with 18 bases between. Germline V CDR1 and CDR2: SNHLY, FYNNEI. The CDR3 is 13 residues long. CDR3: CAWSFRAEQPQHF. In DNA, the CDR3 is TGTGCCTGGAGTTTCAGGGCTGAGCAGCCCCAGCATTTT.

This clonotype was counted many times. The chain carries TRBV5-1 and TRBJ1-2; unclear D gene. The CDR3 is 18 residues long. V was shortened by 8 bases and J by 4 bases, with 30 bases between the two germline ends. Germline V gives CDR1 SGHRS, CDR2 YFSETQ. The chain's CDR3 is CARGCPILFSNSCYGYTF. CDR3 DNA sequence: TGCGCCAGAGGTTGTCCCATCCTTTTTAGCAACTCGTGCTATGGCTACACCTTC.

V is TRBV20-1 and J is TRBJ2-5, with 16 bases fitting TRBD2. Looked up from germline, CDR1 is DFQATT and CDR2 is SNEGSKA (reference sequence). This CDR3 region has 16 residues. V lost 0 bases and J lost 7; bases outside the gene matches: 5. The CDR3 loop is CSARDLGLAGGLTQYF. The CDR3 coding sequence is TGCAGTGCTAGAGATCTGGGACTAGCGGGGGGGCTGACCCAGTACTTC.